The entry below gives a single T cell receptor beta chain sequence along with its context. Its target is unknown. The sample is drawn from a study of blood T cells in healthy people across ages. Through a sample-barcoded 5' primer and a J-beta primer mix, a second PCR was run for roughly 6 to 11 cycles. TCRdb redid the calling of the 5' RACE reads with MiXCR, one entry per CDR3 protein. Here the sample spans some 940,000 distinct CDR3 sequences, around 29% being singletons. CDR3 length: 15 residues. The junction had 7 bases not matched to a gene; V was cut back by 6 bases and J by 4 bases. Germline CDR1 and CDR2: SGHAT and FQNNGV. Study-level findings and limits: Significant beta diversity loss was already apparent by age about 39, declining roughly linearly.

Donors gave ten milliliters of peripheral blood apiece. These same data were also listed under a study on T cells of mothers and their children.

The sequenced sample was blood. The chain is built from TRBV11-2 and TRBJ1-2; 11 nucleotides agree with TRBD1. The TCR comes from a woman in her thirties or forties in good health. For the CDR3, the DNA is TGTGCCAGCAGGCGAGGGGACAGGGGGGTCTATGGCTACACCTTC. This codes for CASRRGDRGVYGYTF.